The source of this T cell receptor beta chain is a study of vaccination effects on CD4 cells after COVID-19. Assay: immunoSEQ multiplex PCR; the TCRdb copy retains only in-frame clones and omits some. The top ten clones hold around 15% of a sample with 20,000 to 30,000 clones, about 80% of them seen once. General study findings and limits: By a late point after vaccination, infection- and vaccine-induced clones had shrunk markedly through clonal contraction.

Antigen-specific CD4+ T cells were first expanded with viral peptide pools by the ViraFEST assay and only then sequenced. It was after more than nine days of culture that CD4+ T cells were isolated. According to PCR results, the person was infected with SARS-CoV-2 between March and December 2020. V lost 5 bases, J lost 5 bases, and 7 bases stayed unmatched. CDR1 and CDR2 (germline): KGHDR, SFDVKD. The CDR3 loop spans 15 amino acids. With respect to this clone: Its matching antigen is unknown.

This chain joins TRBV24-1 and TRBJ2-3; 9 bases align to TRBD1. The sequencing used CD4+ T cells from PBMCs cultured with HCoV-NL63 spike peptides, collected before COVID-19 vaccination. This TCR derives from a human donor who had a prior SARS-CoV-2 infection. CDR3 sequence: CATSALTGGLDTQYF. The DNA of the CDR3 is TGTGCCACCAGTGCCTTGACAGGGGGATTAGATACGCAGTATTTT.